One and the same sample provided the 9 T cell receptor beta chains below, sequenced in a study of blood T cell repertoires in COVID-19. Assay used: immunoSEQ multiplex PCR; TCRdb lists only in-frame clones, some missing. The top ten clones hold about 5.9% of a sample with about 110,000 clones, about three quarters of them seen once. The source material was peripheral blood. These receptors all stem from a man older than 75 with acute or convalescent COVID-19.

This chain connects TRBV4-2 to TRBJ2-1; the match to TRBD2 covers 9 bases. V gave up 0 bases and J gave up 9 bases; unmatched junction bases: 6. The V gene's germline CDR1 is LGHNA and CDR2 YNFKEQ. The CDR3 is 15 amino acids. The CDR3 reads CASSQDRGRAGEQFF. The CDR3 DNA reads TGTGCCAGCAGCCAAGATCGCGGGAGGGCCGGTGAGCAGTTCTTC.

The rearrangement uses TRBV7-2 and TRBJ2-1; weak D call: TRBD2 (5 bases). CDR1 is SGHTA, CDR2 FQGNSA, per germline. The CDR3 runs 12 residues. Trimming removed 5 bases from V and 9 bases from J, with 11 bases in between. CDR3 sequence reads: CASSPDFPEQFF. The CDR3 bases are TGTGCCAGCAGCCCGGACTTCCCTGAGCAGTTCTTC.

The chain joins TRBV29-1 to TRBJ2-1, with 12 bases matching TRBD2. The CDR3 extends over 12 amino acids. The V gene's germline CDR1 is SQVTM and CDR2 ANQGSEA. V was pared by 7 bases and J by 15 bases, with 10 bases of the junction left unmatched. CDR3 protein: CSAGTSGPRRFF. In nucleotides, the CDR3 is TGCAGCGCTGGGACTAGCGGGCCCCGTCGGTTCTTC.

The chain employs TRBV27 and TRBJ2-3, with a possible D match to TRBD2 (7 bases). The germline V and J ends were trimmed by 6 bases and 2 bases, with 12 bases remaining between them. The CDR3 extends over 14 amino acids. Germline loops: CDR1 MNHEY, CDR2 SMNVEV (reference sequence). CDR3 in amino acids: CASRSGGLTDTQYF. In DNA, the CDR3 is TGTGCCAGCAGATCCGGGGGGCTCACAGATACGCAGTATTTT.

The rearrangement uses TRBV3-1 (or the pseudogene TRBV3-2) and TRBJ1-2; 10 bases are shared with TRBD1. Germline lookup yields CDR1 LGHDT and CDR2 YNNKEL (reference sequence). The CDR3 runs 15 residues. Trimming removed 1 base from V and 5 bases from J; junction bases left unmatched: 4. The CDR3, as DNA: TGTGCCAGCAGCCAAGGGGACAGGGGACCTTATGGCTACACCTTC. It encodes CASSQGDRGPYGYTF.

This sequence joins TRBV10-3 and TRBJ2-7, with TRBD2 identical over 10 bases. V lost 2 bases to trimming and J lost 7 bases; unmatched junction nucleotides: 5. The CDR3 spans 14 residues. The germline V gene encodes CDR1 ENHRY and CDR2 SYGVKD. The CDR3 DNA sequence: TGTGCCATCAGTGAGCCCGGGACTAGCGAGGAGCAGTACTTC. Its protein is CAISEPGTSEEQYF.

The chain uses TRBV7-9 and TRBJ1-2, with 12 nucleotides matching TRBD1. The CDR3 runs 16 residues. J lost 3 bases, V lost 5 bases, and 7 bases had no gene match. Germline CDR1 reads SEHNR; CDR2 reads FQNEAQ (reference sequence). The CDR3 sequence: CASSGGQGAFDYGYTF. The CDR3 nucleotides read TGTGCCAGCAGCGGGGGACAGGGGGCCTTCGACTATGGCTACACCTTC.

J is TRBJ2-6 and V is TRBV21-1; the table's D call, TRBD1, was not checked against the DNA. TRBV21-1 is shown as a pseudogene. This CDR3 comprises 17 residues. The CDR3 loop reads CASFKRGRGSGANVLTF. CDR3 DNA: TGTGCCAGCTTTAAACGGGGCAGGGGGTCTGGGGCCAACGTCCTGACTTTC.

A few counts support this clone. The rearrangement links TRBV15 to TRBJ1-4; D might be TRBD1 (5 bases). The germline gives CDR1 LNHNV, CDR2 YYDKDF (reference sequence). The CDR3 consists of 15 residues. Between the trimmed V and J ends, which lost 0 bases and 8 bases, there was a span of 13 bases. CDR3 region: CATSRDGGVGEKLFF. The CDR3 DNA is TGTGCCACCAGCAGAGATGGGGGGGTCGGGGAAAAACTGTTTTTT.